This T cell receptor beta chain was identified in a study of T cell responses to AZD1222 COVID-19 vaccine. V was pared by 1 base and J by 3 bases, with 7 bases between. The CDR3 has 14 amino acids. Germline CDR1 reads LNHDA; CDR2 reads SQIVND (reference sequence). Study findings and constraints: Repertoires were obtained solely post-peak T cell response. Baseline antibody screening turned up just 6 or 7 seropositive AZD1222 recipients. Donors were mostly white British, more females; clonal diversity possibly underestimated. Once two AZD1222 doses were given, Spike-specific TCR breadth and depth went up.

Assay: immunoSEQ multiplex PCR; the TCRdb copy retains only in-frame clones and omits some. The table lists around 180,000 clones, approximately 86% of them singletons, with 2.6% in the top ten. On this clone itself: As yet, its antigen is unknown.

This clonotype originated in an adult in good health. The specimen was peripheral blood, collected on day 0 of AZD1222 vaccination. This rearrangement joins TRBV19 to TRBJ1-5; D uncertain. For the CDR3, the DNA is TGTGCCAGTAGTATAGGCATCCCCAATCAGCCCCAGCATTTT. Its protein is CASSIGIPNQPQHF.